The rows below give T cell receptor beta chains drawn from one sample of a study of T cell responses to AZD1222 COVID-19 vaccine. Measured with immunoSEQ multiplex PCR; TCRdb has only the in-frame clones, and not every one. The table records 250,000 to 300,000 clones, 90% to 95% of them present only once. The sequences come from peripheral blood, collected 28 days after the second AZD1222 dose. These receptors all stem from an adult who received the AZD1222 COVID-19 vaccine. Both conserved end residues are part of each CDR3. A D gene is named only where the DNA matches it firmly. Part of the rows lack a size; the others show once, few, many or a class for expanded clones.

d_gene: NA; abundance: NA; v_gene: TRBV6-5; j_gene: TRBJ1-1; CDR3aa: CASSTGTVNTEAFF; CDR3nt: TGTGCCAGCAGCACCGGGACGGTGAACACTGAAGCTTTCTTT
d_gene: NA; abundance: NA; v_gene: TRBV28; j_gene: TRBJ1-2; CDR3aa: CASSPQRGYGYTF; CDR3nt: TGTGCCAGCAGTCCGCAAAGGGGCTATGGCTACACCTTC
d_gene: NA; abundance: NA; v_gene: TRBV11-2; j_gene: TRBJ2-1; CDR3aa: CASSSGLANNEQFF; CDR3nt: TGTGCCAGCAGCTCGGGCCTAGCGAACAATGAGCAGTTCTTC
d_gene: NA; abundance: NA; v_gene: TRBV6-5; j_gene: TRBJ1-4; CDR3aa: CASSYRVKKHEKLFF; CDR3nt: TGTGCCAGCAGTTACCGGGTCAAGAAACATGAAAAACTGTTTTTT
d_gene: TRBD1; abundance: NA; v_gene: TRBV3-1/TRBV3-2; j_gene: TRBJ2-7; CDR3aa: CASSQAPGQGREQYF; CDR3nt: TGTGCCAGCAGCCAAGCCCCGGGACAGGGAAGGGAGCAGTACTTC
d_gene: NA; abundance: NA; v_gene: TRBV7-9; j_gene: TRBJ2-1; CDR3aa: CASTSRTRDNEQFF; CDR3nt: TGTGCCAGCACCTCCCGAACTCGCGACAATGAGCAGTTCTTC
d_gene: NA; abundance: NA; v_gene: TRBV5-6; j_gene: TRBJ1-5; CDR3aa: CASSLRDSNQPQHF; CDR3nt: TGTGCCAGCAGCTTGAGGGACAGCAATCAGCCCCAGCATTTT
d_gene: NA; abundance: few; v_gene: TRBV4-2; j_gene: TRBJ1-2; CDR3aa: CASSQEGASPNYGYTF; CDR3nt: TGTGCCAGCAGCCAAGAGGGGGCAAGCCCTAACTATGGCTACACCTTC
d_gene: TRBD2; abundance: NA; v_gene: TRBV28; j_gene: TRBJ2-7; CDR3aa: CASSSPGLGYEQYF; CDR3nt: TGTGCCAGCAGTTCACCGGGACTAGGCTACGAGCAGTACTTC
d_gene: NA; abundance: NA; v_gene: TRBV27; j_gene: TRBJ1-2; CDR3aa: CASSLRPGGFNYGYTF; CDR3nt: TGTGCCAGCAGTTTACGGCCTGGCGGATTTAACTATGGCTACACCTTC
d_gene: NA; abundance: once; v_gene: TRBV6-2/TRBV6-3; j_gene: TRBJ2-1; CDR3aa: CASSYSWREQFF; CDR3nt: TGTGCCAGCAGTTACTCATGGAGGGAGCAGTTCTTC
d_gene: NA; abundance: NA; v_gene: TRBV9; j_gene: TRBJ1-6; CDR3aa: CASSPGGGLNSPLHF; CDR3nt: TGTGCCAGCAGCCCTGGGGGGGGGCTAAATTCACCCCTCCACTTT
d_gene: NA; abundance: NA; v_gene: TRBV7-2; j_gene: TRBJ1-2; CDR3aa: CASSLGVGRVYVGGYTF; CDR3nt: TGTGCCAGCAGCTTGGGGGTTGGCAGGGTTTACGTAGGTGGCTACACCTTC
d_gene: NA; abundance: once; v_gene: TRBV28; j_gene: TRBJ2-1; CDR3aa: CASSGNYNEQFF; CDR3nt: TGTGCCAGCAGCGGGAACTACAATGAGCAGTTCTTC
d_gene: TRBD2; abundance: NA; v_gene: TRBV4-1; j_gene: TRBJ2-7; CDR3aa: CASSQASGRAYEQYF; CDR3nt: TGCGCCAGCAGCCAGGCCAGCGGGAGGGCCTACGAGCAGTACTTC
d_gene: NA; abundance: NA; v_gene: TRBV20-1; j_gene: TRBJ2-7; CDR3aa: CSATDRPTYEQYF; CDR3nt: TGCAGTGCTACTGACAGGCCGACCTACGAGCAGTACTTC
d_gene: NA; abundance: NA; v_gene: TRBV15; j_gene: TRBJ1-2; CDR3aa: CATSRDLGYGYTF; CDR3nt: TGTGCCACCAGCAGAGATCTAGGTTATGGCTACACCTTC
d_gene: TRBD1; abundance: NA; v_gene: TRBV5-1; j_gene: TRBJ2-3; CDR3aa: CASSLAGTGEGDTQYF; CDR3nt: TGCGCCAGCAGCTTGGCCGGAACAGGGGAAGGAGATACGCAGTATTTT
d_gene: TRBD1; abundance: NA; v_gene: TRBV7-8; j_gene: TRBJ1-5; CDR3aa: CASSFQGAQPQHF; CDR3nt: TGTGCCAGCAGCTTTCAGGGGGCTCAGCCCCAGCATTTT
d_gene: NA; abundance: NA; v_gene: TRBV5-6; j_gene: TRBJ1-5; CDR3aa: CASMRWEAGEQPQHF; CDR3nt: TGTGCCAGCATGCGATGGGAGGCGGGAGAACAGCCCCAGCATTTT
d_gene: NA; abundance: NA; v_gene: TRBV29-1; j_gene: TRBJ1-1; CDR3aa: CSSRGREGDTEAFF; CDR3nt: TGCAGCTCCCGAGGTAGGGAGGGGGACACTGAAGCTTTCTTT
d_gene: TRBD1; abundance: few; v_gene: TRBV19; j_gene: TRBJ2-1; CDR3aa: CASRTGGVSGEQFF; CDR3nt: TGTGCCAGCCGGACAGGGGGCGTGAGCGGTGAGCAGTTCTTC
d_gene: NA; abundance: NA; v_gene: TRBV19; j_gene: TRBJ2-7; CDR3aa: CASSPLGLSKEQYF; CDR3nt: TGTGCCAGTAGTCCCCTCGGCCTGAGTAAGGAGCAGTACTTC
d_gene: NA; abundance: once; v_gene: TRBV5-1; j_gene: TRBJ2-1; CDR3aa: CASSLAAGRNNEQFF; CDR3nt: TGCGCCAGCAGCTTGGCCGCAGGCAGAAACAATGAGCAGTTCTTC
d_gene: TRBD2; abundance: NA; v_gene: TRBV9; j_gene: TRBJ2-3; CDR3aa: CASSVGGGPPEYF; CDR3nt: TGTGCCAGCAGCGTGGGGGGGGGACCCCCAGAGTATTTT
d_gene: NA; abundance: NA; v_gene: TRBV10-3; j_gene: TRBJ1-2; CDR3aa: CAIYFEGYTF; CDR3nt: TGTGCCATCTACTTCGAAGGCTACACCTTC
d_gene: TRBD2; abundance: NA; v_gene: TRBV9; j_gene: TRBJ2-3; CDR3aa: CASSVSGGITDTQYF; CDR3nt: TGTGCCAGCAGCGTTAGCGGGGGAATCACAGATACGCAGTATTTT
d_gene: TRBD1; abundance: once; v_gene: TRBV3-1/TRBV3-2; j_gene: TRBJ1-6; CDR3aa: CASRGTGVNSPLHF; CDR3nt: TGTGCCTCCCGGGGGACAGGGGTTAATTCACCCCTCCACTTT
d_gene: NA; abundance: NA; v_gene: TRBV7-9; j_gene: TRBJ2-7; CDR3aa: CASSSLTRGDYEQYF; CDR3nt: TGTGCCAGCAGCTCACTTACTCGAGGGGACTACGAGCAGTACTTC
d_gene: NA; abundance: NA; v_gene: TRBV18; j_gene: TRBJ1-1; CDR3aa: CASSPLMSSEAFF; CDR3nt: TGTGCCAGCTCACCACTCATGAGCAGCGAAGCTTTCTTT
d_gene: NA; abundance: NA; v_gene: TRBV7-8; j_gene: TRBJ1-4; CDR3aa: CASSPGDRDEKLFF; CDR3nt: TGTGCCAGCAGCCCCGGGGACCGGGATGAAAAACTGTTTTTT
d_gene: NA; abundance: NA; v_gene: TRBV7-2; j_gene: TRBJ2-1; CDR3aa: CASSTQGGDEQFF; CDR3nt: TGTGCCAGCAGCACTCAGGGTGGGGACGAGCAGTTCTTC
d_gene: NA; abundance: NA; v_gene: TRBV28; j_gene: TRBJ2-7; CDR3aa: CASSSGQKQYF; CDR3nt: TGTGCCAGCAGTTCCGGACAGAAACAGTACTTC
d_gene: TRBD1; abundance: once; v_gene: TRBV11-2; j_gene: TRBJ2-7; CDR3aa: CASSLDRGEQYF; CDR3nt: TGTGCCAGCAGCTTGGACAGGGGCGAGCAGTACTTC
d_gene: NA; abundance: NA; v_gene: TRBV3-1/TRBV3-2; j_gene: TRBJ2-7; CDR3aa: CASSQTGLRYEQYF; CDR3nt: TGTGCCAGCAGCCAAACAGGGTTGAGGTACGAGCAGTACTTC
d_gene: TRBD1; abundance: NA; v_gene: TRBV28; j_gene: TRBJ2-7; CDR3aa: CASSPGTDYEQYF; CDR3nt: TGTGCCAGCAGTCCCGGGACAGACTACGAGCAGTACTTC
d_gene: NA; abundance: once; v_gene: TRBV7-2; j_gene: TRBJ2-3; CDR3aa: CASSLMTDTQYF; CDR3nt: TGTGCCAGCAGCTTAATGACAGATACGCAGTATTTT